The 14 T cell receptor beta chains in this list originate from one sample, sequenced in a study of blood T cells in healthy people across ages. A sample-barcoded 5' primer and a J-beta primer mix were used in a second PCR of roughly 7 to 11 cycles. TCRdb re-derived calls from the 5' RACE reads in MiXCR, one entry per CDR3 protein. The repertoire holds roughly 640,000 distinct CDR3 sequences, with about 30% as singletons. What was sequenced was blood. These receptors originate from a woman aged 80 or older in good health.

Ten or more counts support this clonotype. This chain connects TRBV5-4 to TRBJ2-1, with 10 bases lining up with TRBD2. The CDR3 sequence is 14 residues long. Germline CDR1 and CDR2: SGHNT and YYREEE (reference sequence). V lost 6 bases, J lost 3 bases, and 3 bases stayed unmatched. This CDR3 is CASTAGGRYNEQFF. The CDR3 DNA sequence: TGTGCCAGCACAGCGGGGGGGCGCTACAATGAGCAGTTCTTC.

There are many counts of this clonotype. The rearrangement joins TRBV6-5 to TRBJ2-1, with 8 bases that match TRBD1. Germline loops: CDR1 MNHEY, CDR2 SVGAGI. Trimming at V came to 6 bases and at J to 3 bases, leaving 4 bases not matched to a gene. The CDR3 totals 14 residues. CDR3 DNA sequence: TGTGCCAGCAGGATTGGACAGGGCTACAATGAGCAGTTCTTC. Translation gives CASRIGQGYNEQFF.

This chain links TRBV18 with TRBJ1-1; TRBD1 agrees at 7 bases. CDR3 length: 12 amino acids. In germline, CDR1 is KGHSH, CDR2 LQKENI. Losses at the gene ends were 4 bases for V and 10 bases for J; bases not matched to a gene: 6. The CDR3, as DNA: TGTGCCAGCTCACTTCTTCAGGGGGGAGCTTTCTTT. It codes for CASSLLQGGAFF.

This clonotype was counted many times. In nucleotides, the CDR3 is TGTGCCAGCAGGCACATTGACAGGGTTAACTCCTACGAGCAGTACTTC. It yields the protein CASRHIDRVNSYEQYF. The chain carries TRBV21-1 and TRBJ2-7; the DNA was not compared with TRBD1, the D call given in the table. TRBV21-1 is listed as a pseudogene. The CDR3 is made up of 16 amino acids.

This clonotype has just one count. This may be a read error: a much more frequent sequence differs by one nucleotide. This chain joins TRBV6-1 and TRBJ2-5; no firm D call. The DNA end favors TRBJ2-7, so the J call may be wrong. CDR1 is MNHNS, CDR2 SASEGT, per germline. The CDR3 is 13 amino acids. The CDR3 reads CTSSEGRYYEQYF. Written as DNA, the CDR3 is TGTACCAGCAGTGAAGGTCGGTACTACGAGCAGTACTTC.

This clonotype has ten or more counts. The chain combines TRBV11-3 with TRBJ2-1, with 8 bases fitting TRBD2. This CDR3 has 15 residues. With V trimmed by 5 bases and J by 2 bases, 5 bases remained unmatched. The germline gives CDR1 SGHNT, CDR2 YENEEA. The CDR3 reads CASSPRGGAYNEQFF. For the CDR3, the DNA is TGTGCCAGCAGCCCCCGGGGGGGTGCCTACAATGAGCAGTTCTTC.

This clonotype occurred a few times. This sequence joins TRBV20-1 and TRBJ1-6; 9 bases are a match to TRBD1. The length of the CDR3 is 14 residues. V was clipped by 0 bases and J by 14 bases; unmatched bases: 8. Germline-derived CDR1 and CDR2 are DFQATT and SNEGSKA (reference sequence). In DNA, the CDR3 is TGCAGTGCTAGAGACGGGACAGGGAAGGCCACCCTCCACTTT. Its translation: CSARDGTGKATLHF.

J is TRBJ1-5 and V is TRBV6-1, with D possibly matching TRBD1 (6 bases). V was cut by 4 bases and J by 0 bases, with 13 bases left in between. The CDR3 has 16 residues. CDR1 MNHNS and CDR2 SASEGT come from the germline V gene. CDR3 DNA: TGTGCCAGCAGTGTAACGGGGGCGAATAGCAATCAGCCCCAGCATTTT. It translates to CASSVTGANSNQPQHF.

This clonotype was counted many times. V and J are TRBV6-1 and TRBJ2-7, with 8 bases matching TRBD1. Germline V gives CDR1 MNHNS, CDR2 SASEGT. The CDR3 length is 15 residues. V lost 3 bases, J lost 3 bases, and 7 bases stayed unmatched. This CDR3 is CASSDIRTGNYEQYF. The CDR3 DNA reads TGTGCCAGCAGTGATATTCGGACAGGGAACTACGAGCAGTACTTC.

This clonotype was observed a handful of times. Here the CDR3 DNA reads TGTGCCAGCAGCTCCCTGGACTACTCTGGAAACACCATATATTTT. Its translation is CASSSLDYSGNTIYF. V and J are TRBV9 and TRBJ1-3; no firm D call. The V gene's germline CDR1 is SGDLS and CDR2 YYNGEE. This CDR3 is built from 15 residues. The ends were cut back, 4 bases at V and 0 bases at J, with 11 bases in the middle.

The chain uses TRBV5-1 and TRBJ2-7, with TRBD1 as a possible D gene (6 bases). The germline CDR1 and CDR2 sequences are SGHRS and YFSETQ. The germline V and J ends were trimmed by 0 bases and 6 bases, with 19 bases remaining between them. CDR3 size: 16 residues. The CDR3 region has the DNA TGCGCCAGCAGCTTGGGGCTAGGGGGAGACATTCGCGAGCAGTACTTC. This encodes CASSLGLGGDIREQYF.

This clonotype was recorded at least ten times. V gene TRBV2 combines with J gene TRBJ2-3, with 8 bases matching TRBD2. Germline loops: CDR1 SNHLY, CDR2 FYNNEI. This CDR3 comprises 13 residues. V shed 7 bases and J 1 base; nucleotides not matched to a gene: 1. CDR3 in DNA: TGTGCCAGCACGGGACTAGGCACAGATACGCAGTATTTT. Protein product: CASTGLGTDTQYF.

This clonotype was observed at least ten times. V and J are TRBV20-1 and TRBJ2-3, with 8 nucleotides matching TRBD2. There are 15 residues in the CDR3. Germline V lookup: CDR1 DFQATT, CDR2 SNEGSKA (reference sequence). With V trimmed by 1 base and J by 2 bases, 5 bases remained unmatched. The CDR3 bases are TGCAGTGCTAGAGGCGAGCGGGGGTACACAGATACGCAGTATTTT. Translated, it gives CSARGERGYTDTQYF.

This clonotype was counted ten times or more. This chain links TRBV12-3 or TRBV12-4 with TRBJ2-5; 12 bases align to TRBD2. The CDR3 has 17 amino acids. Germline trimming cut 3 bases from V and 5 bases from J; bases unmatched to any gene: 10. The DNA of the CDR3 is TGTGCCAGCAGTTTTTTGGCTAGCGGGGGGGCCGGTGAGACCCAGTACTTC. Amino acids: CASSFLASGGAGETQYF.